This is a list of T cell receptor beta chains from one sample in a study of shared clonotypes between healthy human individuals. Assay used: immunoSEQ multiplex PCR; TCRdb lists only in-frame clones, some missing. The sample carries approximately 2.1 million clones, 93% recorded once. The sample consisted of naive CD4+ T cells from PBMCs. These receptors came from a man aged 18 to 30 in good health. Some clones in this sample may be carry-over from other donors' samples. CDR3s include the opening cysteine and the closing phenylalanine or tryptophan. The D gene is left open where the match is weak. Clone size is given for some rows only: seen once, a few or many times, or a class if the clone is expanded.

>-|TRBD2|TRBV5-4|TRBJ2-7
CASSLGGLAGLGEQYF
TGTGCCAGCAGCTTGGGGGGACTAGCGGGACTAGGCGAGCAGTACTTC
>once|-|TRBV18|TRBJ1-1
CASSPLMNTEAFF
TGTGCCAGCTCACCACTAATGAACACTGAAGCTTTCTTT
>-|-|TRBV2|TRBJ1-2
CASRRDRNYGYTF
TGTGCCAGCCGTAGGGACCGAAACTATGGCTACACCTTC
>-|-|TRBV18|TRBJ2-7
CASSPIVGKGSSYEQYF
TGTGCCAGCTCACCGATCGTCGGCAAGGGAAGCTCCTACGAGCAGTACTTC
>-|-|TRBV10-3|TRBJ2-4
CAISESGTRDIQYF
TGTGCCATCAGTGAGTCCGGGACACGGGACATTCAGTACTTC
>many|TRBD1|TRBV5-4|TRBJ2-1
CASSSGQGALIEQFF
TGTGCCAGCAGCTCAGGACAGGGGGCGCTTATTGAGCAGTTCTTC
>once|-|TRBV5-1|TRBJ2-7
CASRWGTSEQYF
TGCGCCAGCAGGTGGGGTACCTCCGAGCAGTACTTC
>once|-|TRBV7-9|TRBJ2-5
CASSLAGGPGETQYF
TGTGCCAGCAGCTTAGCGGGCGGGCCGGGGGAGACCCAGTACTTC
>-|TRBD2|TRBV7-2|TRBJ2-7
CASSSRTRIHEQYF
TGTGCCAGCAGCTCAAGGACTAGAATCCACGAGCAGTACTTC
>-|-|TRBV19|TRBJ2-4
CASSPRTFGAKNIQYF
TGTGCCAGTAGTCCCAGAACGTTCGGAGCCAAAAACATTCAGTACTTC
>-|TRBD1|TRBV5-6|TRBJ2-7
CASSLGPRGSYEQYF
TGTGCCAGCAGCTTGGGGCCCAGGGGGTCCTACGAGCAGTACTTC
>-|TRBD2|TRBV5-4|TRBJ2-1
CASSHGGSGYYNEQFF
TGTGCCAGCAGCCACGGAGGTAGCGGGTACTACAATGAGCAGTTCTTC
>-|TRBD1|TRBV19|TRBJ2-3
CASNPTPRTGLGADTQYF
TGTGCCAGTAATCCCACACCTCGGACAGGCCTGGGAGCAGATACGCAGTATTTT
>-|-|TRBV30|TRBJ2-7
CAWLGRREQYF
TGTGCCTGGCTTGGACGGCGGGAGCAGTACTTC
>once|TRBD2|TRBV29-1|TRBJ2-1
CSVVLVAGVNEQFF
TGCAGCGTTGTTTTAGTAGCGGGAGTCAATGAGCAGTTCTTC
>-|-|TRBV11-2|TRBJ1-6
CASSLPNSPLHF
TGTGCCAGCAGCTTACCCAATTCACCCCTCCACTTT
>-|TRBD2|TRBV5-1|TRBJ2-2
CASSYLAGGVSTGELFF
TGCGCCAGCAGCTATCTAGCGGGAGGAGTGTCCACCGGGGAGCTGTTTTTT
>-|TRBD2|TRBV5-4|TRBJ2-1
CASSLGSGTSGHNEQFF
TGTGCCAGCAGCTTGGGATCCGGGACTAGCGGACACAATGAGCAGTTCTTC
>-|TRBD2|TRBV6-1|TRBJ2-7
CASTRTSGKAYEQYF
TGTGCCAGCACCCGGACTAGCGGGAAGGCCTACGAGCAGTACTTC
>-|-|TRBV19|TRBJ2-3
CASSIRGDTQYF
TGTGCCAGTAGTATACGGGGAGATACGCAGTATTTT
>-|-|TRBV5-4|TRBJ1-1
CASSLAGWNTEAFF
TGTGCCAGCAGCCTCGCAGGGTGGAACACTGAAGCTTTCTTT
>-|-|TRBV4-2|TRBJ2-7
CASSQELFSVYEQYF
TGTGCCAGCAGCCAAGAGTTGTTTTCCGTCTACGAGCAGTACTTC
>-|-|TRBV25-1|TRBJ1-2
CASSEGRTGYTF
TGTGCCAGCAGTGAGGGGCGTACCGGCTACACCTTC
>-|TRBD1|TRBV7-9|TRBJ2-1
CASSLDGKDRSRFF
TGTGCCAGCAGCTTAGACGGAAAGGACAGGAGCCGTTTCTTC
>-|-|TRBV28|TRBJ2-7
CASSFPRPVYEQYF
TGTGCCAGCAGTTTCCCTCGCCCAGTCTACGAGCAGTACTTC
>-|-|TRBV7-3|TRBJ1-4
CASSSTLRTATNEKLFF
TGTGCCAGCAGCTCAACCCTCAGGACAGCAACTAATGAAAAACTGTTTTTT
>once|-|TRBV2|TRBJ2-2
CASSDQNTGELFF
TGTGCCAGCAGTGACCAAAACACCGGGGAGCTGTTTTTT
>-|-|TRBV5-4|TRBJ2-7
CASSDPRAGPYEQYF
TGTGCCAGCAGCGACCCCAGGGCAGGACCCTACGAGCAGTACTTC
>-|TRBD2|TRBV28|TRBJ2-7
CASSLSWGGSQNEQYF
TGTGCCAGCAGTCTAAGTTGGGGCGGGAGTCAAAACGAGCAGTACTTC
>few|-|TRBV27|TRBJ1-1
CASTSNTEAFF
TGTGCCAGCACGTCCAACACTGAAGCTTTCTTT
>-|-|TRBV29-1|TRBJ2-7
CSVGGPHSSYEQYF
TGCAGCGTTGGGGGCCCGCACTCGTCCTACGAGCAGTACTTC
>once|-|TRBV6-5|TRBJ2-7
CASTKAGEQYF
TGTGCCAGCACCAAAGCGGGCGAGCAGTACTTC
>-|-|TRBV29-1|TRBJ1-2
CSVGRQSLGYTF
TGCAGCGTTGGTAGACAGTCTCTCGGCTACACCTTC
>-|-|TRBV6-6|TRBJ1-2
CASSSSRENYGYTF
TGTGCCAGCAGTTCAAGCAGGGAAAACTATGGCTACACCTTC
>-|-|TRBV10-1|TRBJ2-2
CASCRQWGEELFF
TGCGCCAGCTGTCGGCAATGGGGAGAGGAGCTGTTTTTT
>-|TRBD1|TRBV5-1|TRBJ1-3
CASSPVGQGLSGNTIYF
TGCGCCAGCAGCCCGGTGGGACAGGGCCTCTCTGGAAACACCATATATTTT
>once|-|TRBV5-1|TRBJ2-7
CASSSGSATYEQYF
TGCGCCAGCAGCTCCGGGTCCGCAACCTACGAGCAGTACTTC
>-|-|TRBV2|TRBJ1-5
CASSEAALAGVQPQHF
TGTGCCAGCAGTGAAGCAGCCCTAGCGGGGGTCCAGCCCCAGCATTTT
>-|TRBD1|TRBV7-2|TRBJ2-7
CASGHQGQGSFFEQYF
TGTGCCAGCGGTCACCAAGGACAGGGGAGTTTTTTCGAGCAGTACTTC
>-|-|TRBV6-5|TRBJ1-3
CASRSYRSSGNTIYF
TGTGCCAGCAGGTCCTACAGGAGCTCTGGAAACACCATATATTTT
>-|-|TRBV28|TRBJ1-2
CASSLRASYGYTF
TGTGCCAGCAGTTTAAGGGCGTCCTATGGCTACACCTTC
>-|TRBD1|TRBV18|TRBJ2-7
CASTRQGGAYEQYF
TGTGCCAGCACCCGACAGGGGGGGGCGTACGAGCAGTACTTC
>few|-|TRBV7-9|TRBJ1-2
CASSSSAGDYGYTF
TGTGCCAGCAGCTCCTCTGCTGGGGACTATGGCTACACCTTC
>-|-|TRBV7-3|TRBJ1-1
CASSPVEATEAFF
TGTGCCAGCAGTCCGGTCGAGGCAACTGAAGCTTTCTTT
>once|TRBD2|TRBV7-9|TRBJ2-5
CASSPGIAGGYQETQYF
TGTGCCAGCAGCCCCGGTATAGCGGGAGGTTACCAAGAGACCCAGTACTTC
>-|-|TRBV5-1|TRBJ1-4
CASSPGQGNEKLFF
TGCGCCAGCAGCCCCGGGCAGGGTAATGAAAAACTGTTTTTT
>-|-|TRBV5-1|TRBJ2-7
CASTDRTYEQYF
TGCGCCAGCACGGACAGAACCTACGAGCAGTACTTC